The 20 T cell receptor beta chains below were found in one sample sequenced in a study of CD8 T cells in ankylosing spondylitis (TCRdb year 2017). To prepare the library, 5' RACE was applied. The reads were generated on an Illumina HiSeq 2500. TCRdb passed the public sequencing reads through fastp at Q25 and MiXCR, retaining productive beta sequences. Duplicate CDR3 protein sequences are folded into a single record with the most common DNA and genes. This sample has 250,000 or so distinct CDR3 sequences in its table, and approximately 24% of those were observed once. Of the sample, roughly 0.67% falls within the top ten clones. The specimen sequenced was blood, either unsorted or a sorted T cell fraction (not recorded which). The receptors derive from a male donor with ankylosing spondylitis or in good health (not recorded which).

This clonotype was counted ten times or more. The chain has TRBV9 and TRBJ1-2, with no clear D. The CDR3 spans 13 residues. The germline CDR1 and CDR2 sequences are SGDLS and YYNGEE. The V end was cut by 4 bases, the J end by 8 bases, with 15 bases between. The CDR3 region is CASSSGWDYGYTF. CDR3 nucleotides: TGTGCCAGCAGCTCCGGGTGGGATTACGGCTACACCTTC. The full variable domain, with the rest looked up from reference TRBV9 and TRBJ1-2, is DSGVTQTPKHLITATGQRVTLRCSPRSGDLSVYWYQQSLDQGLQFLIQYYNGEERAKGNILERFSAQQFPDLHSELNLSSLELGDSALYFCASSSGWDYGYTFGSGTRLTVV.

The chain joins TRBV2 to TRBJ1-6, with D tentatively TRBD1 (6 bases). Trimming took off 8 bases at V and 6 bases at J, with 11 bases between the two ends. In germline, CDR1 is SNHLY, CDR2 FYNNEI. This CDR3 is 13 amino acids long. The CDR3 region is CASHNRANSPLHF. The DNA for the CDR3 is TGTGCCAGCCACAACAGGGCTAATTCACCCCTCCACTTT.

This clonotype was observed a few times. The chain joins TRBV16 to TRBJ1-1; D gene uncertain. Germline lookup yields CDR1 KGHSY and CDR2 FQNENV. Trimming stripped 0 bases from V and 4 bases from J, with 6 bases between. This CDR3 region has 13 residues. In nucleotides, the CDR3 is TGTGCCAGCAGCCAATCGTTGGTCACTGAAGCTTTCTTT. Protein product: CASSQSLVTEAFF.

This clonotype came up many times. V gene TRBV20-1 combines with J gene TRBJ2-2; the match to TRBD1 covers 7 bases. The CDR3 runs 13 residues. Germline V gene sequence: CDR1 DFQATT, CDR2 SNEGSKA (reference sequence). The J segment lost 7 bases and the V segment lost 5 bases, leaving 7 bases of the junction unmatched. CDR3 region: CSAWAGGHGELFF. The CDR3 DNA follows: TGCAGTGCTTGGGCAGGGGGACACGGGGAGCTGTTTTTT.

The CDR3 spells CSARDRGQYNEQFF. CDR3 sequence (DNA): TGCAGTGCTAGAGACAGAGGCCAGTACAATGAGCAGTTCTTC. The chain uses TRBV20-1 and TRBJ2-1, with no clear D. V lost 0 bases to trimming and J lost 4 bases, with 10 bases between them. Germline CDR1 reads DFQATT; CDR2 reads SNEGSKA (reference sequence). This CDR3 contains 14 residues.

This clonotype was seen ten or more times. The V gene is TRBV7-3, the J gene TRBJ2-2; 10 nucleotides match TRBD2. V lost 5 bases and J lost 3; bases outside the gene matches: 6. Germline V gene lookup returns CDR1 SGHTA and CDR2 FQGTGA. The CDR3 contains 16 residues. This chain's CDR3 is CASSVKRGGHTGELFF. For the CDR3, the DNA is TGTGCCAGCAGCGTAAAGCGGGGGGGCCACACCGGGGAGCTGTTTTTT.

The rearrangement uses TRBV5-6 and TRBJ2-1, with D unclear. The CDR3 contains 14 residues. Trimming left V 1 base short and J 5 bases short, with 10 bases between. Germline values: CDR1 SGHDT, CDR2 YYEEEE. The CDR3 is CASSLIAAHNEQFF. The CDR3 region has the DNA TGTGCCAGCAGCTTGATCGCGGCACACAATGAGCAGTTCTTC.

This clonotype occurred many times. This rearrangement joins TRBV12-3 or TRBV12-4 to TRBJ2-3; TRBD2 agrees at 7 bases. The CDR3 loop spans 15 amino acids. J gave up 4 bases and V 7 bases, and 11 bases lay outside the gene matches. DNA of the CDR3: TGTGCCAGCACAGCAAGAGCGGGGCGGTCAGATACGCAGTATTTT. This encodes CASTARAGRSDTQYF.

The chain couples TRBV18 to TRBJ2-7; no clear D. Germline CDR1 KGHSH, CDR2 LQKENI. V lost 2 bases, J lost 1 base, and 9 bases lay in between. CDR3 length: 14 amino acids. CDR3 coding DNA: TGTGCCAGCTCACCAGTGGACGGTTCCTACGAGCAGTACTTC. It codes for CASSPVDGSYEQYF.

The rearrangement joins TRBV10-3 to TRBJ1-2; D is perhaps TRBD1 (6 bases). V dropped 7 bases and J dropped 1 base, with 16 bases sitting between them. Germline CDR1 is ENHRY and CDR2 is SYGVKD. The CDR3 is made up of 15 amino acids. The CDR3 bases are TGTGCCATCACCCTACAGGGCCCAAATAACTATGGCTACACCTTC. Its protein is CAITLQGPNNYGYTF.

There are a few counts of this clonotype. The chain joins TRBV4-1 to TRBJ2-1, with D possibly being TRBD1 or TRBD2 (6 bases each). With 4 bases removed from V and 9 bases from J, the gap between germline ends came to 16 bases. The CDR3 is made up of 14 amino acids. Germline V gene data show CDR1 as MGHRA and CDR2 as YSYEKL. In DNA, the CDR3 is TGCGCCAGCAGCCTACAGGGAGGAAGAGGTGAGCAGTTCTTC. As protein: CASSLQGGRGEQFF.

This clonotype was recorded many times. CDR3 region: CASSPRGQASSYNEQFF. The CDR3 region has the DNA TGTGCCAGCAGCCCCCGAGGACAGGCGAGCTCCTACAATGAGCAGTTCTTC. The V and J genes are TRBV11-2 and TRBJ2-1; 7 bases are a match to TRBD1. The V and J ends lost 5 bases and 0 bases, in that order; junction bases with no gene match: 10. Germline V gene lookup returns CDR1 SGHAT and CDR2 FQNNGV. This CDR3 comprises 17 residues.

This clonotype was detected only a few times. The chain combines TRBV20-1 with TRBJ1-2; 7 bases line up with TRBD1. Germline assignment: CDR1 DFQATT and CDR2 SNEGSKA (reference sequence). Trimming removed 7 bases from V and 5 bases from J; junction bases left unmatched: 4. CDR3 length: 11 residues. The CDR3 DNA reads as TGCAGTGAGGGACAGCGGTATGGCTACACCTTC. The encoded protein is CSEGQRYGYTF.

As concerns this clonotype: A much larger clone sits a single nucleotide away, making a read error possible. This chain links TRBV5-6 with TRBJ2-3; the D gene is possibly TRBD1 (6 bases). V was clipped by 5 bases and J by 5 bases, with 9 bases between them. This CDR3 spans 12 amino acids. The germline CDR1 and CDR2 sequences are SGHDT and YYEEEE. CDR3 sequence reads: CASRQGGDTQYF. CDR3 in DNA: TGTGCCAGCAGACAAGGGGGAGATACGCAGTATTTT. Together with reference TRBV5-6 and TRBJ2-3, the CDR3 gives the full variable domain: DAGVTQSPTHLIKTRGQQVTLRCSPKSGHDTVSWYQQALGQGPQFIFQYYEEEERQRGNFPDRFSGHQFPNYSSELNVNALLLGDSALYLCASRQGGDTQYFGPGTRLTVL.

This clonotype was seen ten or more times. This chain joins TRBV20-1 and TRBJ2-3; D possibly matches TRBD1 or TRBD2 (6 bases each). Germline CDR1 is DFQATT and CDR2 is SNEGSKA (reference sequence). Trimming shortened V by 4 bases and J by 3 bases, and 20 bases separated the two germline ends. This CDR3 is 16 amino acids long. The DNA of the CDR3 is TGCAGTGCTAACCTGTGGAGGGGGGCGGCAACAGATACGCAGTATTTT. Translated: CSANLWRGAATDTQYF.

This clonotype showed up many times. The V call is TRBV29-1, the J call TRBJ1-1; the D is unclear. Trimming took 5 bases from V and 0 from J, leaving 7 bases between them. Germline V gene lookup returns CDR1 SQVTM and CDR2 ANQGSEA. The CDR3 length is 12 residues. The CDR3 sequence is CSVSIMNTEAFF. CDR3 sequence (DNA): TGCAGCGTTAGTATCATGAACACTGAAGCTTTCTTT.

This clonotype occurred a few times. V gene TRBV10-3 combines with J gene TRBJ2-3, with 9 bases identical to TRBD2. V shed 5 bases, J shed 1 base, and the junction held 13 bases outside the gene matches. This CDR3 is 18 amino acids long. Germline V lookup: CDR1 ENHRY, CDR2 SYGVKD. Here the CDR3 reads CAISSSGGPGGGTDTQYF. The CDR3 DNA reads TGTGCCATCAGTTCGAGCGGGGGGCCCGGTGGTGGCACAGATACGCAGTATTTT.

The CDR3 is CASSPPGPNTGELFF. The CDR3 bases are TGTGCCAGCTCACCACCGGGACCCAACACCGGGGAGCTGTTTTTT. The gene calls are TRBV18 and TRBJ2-2; TRBD1 or TRBD2 may be the D gene (5 bases each). Germline CDR1 and CDR2: KGHSH and LQKENI. CDR3 length equals 15 residues. The ends were cut back, 0 bases at V and 2 bases at J, with 7 bases in the middle.

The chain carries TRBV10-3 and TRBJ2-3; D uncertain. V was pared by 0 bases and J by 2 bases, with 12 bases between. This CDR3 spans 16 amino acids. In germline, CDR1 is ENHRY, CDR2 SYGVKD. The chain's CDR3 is CAISESNNSLTDTQYF. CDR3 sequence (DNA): TGTGCCATCAGTGAGTCGAATAACTCACTCACAGATACGCAGTATTTT.

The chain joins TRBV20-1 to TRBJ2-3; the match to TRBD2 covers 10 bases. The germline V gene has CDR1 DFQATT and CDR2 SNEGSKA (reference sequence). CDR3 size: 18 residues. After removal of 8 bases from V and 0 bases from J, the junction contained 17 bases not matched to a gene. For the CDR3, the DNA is TGCAGTCCAGATGTCCTTAGCGGGGGGTCTCTTAGCACAGATACGCAGTATTTT. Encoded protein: CSPDVLSGGSLSTDTQYF.